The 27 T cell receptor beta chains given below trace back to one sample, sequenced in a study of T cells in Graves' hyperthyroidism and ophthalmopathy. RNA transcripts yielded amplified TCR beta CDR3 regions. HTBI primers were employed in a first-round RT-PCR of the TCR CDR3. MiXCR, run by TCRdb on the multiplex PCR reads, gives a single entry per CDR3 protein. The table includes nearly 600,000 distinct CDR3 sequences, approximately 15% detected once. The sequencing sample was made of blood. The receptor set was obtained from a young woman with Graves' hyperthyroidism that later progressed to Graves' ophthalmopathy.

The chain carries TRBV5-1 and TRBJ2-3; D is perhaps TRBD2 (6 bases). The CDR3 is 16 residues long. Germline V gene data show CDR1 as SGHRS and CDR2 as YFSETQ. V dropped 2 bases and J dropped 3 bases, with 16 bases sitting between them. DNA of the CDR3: TGCGCCAGCAGCTTCCGACCTAGCGCTGGAACAGATACGCAGTATTTT. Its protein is CASSFRPSAGTDTQYF.

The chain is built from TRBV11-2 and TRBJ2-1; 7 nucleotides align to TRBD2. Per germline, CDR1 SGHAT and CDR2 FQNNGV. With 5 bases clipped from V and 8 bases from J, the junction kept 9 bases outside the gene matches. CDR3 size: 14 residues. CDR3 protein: CASSRDYRYDEQFF. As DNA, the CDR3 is TGTGCCAGCAGCCGGGACTACCGTTACGATGAGCAGTTCTTC.

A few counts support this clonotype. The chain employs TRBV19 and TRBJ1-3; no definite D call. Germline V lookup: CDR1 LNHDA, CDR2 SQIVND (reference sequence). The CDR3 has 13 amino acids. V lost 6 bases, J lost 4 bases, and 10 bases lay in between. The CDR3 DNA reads TGTGCCAGTAGCCGAAACCAAGGAAACACCATATATTTT. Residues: CASSRNQGNTIYF.

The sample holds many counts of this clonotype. CDR3 DNA: TGTGCCAGCAGTGAAGTTGGGAACAGGGGTGCTGAAGCTTTCTTT. Amino acids: CASSEVGNRGAEAFF. The V and J genes are TRBV6-1 and TRBJ1-1; 7 positions match TRBD1. The ends lost 1 base at V and 6 bases at J; junction bases unmatched: 8. The CDR3 totals 15 residues. Germline values: CDR1 MNHNS, CDR2 SASEGT.

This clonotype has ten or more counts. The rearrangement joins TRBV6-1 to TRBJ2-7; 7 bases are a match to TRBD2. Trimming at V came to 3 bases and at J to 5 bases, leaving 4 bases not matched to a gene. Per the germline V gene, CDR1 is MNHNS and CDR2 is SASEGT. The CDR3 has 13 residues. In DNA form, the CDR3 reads TGTGCCAGCAGTGAGGGGCTAGCGGACGAGCAGTACTTC. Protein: CASSEGLADEQYF.

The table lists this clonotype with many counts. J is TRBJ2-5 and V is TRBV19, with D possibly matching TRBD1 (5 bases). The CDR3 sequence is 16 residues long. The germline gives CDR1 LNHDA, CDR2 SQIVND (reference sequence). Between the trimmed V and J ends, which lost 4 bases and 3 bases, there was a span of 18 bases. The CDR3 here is CASSTSFGAWEETQYF. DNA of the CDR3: TGTGCCAGTAGTACCAGCTTTGGGGCTTGGGAAGAGACCCAGTACTTC.

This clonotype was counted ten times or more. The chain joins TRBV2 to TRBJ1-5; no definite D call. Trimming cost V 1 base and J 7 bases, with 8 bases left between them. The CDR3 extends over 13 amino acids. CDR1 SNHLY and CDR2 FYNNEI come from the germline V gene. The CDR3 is CASSEDPLQPQHF. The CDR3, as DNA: TGTGCCAGCAGTGAAGATCCTCTCCAGCCCCAGCATTTT.

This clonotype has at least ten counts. The CDR3 here is CASSEVLETQYF. The DNA of the CDR3 is TGTGCCAGCAGTGAAGTGTTGGAGACCCAGTACTTC. This rearrangement joins TRBV2 to TRBJ2-5; D uncertain. The CDR3 is made up of 12 amino acids. The V gene lost 1 base and the J gene lost 5 bases, with 5 bases spanning the gap. Per the germline V gene, CDR1 is SNHLY and CDR2 is FYNNEI.

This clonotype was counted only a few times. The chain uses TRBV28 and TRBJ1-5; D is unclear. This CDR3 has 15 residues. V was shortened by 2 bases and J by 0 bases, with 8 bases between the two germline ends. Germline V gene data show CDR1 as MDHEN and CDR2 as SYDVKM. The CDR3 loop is CASSLVLGSNQPQHF. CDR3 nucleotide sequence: TGTGCCAGCAGTTTAGTACTTGGTAGCAATCAGCCCCAGCATTTT.

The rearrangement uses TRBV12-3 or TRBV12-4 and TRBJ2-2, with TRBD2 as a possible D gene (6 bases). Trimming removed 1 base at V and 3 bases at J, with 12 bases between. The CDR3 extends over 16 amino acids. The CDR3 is CASSLVRGIDTGELFF. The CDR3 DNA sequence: TGTGCCAGCAGTTTAGTACGCGGGATCGACACCGGGGAGCTGTTTTTT.

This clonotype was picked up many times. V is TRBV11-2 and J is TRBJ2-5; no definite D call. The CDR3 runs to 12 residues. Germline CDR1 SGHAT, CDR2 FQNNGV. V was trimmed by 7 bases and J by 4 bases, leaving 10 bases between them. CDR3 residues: CASTLVGETQYF. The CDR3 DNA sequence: TGTGCCAGCACCCTGGTGGGAGAGACCCAGTACTTC. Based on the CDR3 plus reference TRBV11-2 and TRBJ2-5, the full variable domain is EAGVAQSPRYKIIEKRQSVAFWCNPISGHATLYWYQQILGQGPKLLIQFQNNGVVDDSQLPKDRFSAERLKGVDSTLKIQPAKLEDSAVYLCASTLVGETQYFGPGTRLLVL.

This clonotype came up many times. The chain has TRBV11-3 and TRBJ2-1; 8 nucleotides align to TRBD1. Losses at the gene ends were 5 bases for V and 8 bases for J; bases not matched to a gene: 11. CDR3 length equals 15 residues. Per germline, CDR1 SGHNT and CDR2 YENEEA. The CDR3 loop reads CASSPRDRLNDEQFF. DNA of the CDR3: TGTGCCAGCAGCCCGCGGGACAGGCTTAACGATGAGCAGTTCTTC.

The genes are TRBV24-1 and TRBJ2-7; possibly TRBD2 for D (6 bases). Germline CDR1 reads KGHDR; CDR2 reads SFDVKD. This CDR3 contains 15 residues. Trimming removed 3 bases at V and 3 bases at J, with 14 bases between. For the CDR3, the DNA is TGTGCCACCAGTGATGGGGAGGACGGATACTACGAGCAGTACTTC. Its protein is CATSDGEDGYYEQYF.

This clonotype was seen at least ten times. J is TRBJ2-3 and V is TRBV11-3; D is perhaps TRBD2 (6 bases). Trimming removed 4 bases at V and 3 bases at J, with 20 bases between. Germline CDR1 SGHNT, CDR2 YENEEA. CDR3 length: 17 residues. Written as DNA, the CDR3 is TGTGCCAGCAGCTCCCCTAACCGGGAGTGGTTGACAGATACGCAGTATTTT. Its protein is CASSSPNREWLTDTQYF.

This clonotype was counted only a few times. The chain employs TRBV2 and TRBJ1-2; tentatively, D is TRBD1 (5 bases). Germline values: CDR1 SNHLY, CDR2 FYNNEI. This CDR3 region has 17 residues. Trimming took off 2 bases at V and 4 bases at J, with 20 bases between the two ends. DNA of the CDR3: TGTGCCAGCAGTGAAAGGCCAGGGAGCACCAGCTTCTATGGCTACACCTTC. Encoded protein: CASSERPGSTSFYGYTF.

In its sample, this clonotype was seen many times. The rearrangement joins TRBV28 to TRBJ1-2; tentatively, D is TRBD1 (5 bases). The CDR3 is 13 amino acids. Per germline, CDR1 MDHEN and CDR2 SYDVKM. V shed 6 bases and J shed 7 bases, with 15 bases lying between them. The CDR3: CASREAGVLGYTF. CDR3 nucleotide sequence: TGTGCCAGCAGGGAGGCGGGGGTTCTTGGCTACACCTTC.

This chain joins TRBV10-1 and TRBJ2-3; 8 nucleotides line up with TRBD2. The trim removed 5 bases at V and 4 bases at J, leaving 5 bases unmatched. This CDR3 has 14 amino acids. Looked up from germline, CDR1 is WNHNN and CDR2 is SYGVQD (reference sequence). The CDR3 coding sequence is TGCGCCAGCAGTAAAGCGGGAGAGTCAGATACGCAGTATTTT. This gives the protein CASSKAGESDTQYF.

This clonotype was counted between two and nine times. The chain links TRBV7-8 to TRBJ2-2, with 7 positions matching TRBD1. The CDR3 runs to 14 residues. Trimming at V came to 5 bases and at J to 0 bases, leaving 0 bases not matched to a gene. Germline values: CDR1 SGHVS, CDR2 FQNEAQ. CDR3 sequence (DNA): TGTGCCAGCAGCAGGGGGCCGAACACCGGGGAGCTGTTTTTT. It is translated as CASSRGPNTGELFF. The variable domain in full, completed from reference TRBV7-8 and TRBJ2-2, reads GAGVSQSPRYKVAKRGQDVALRCDPISGHVSLFWYQQALGQGPEFLTYFQNEAQLDKSGLPSDRFFAERPEGSVSTLKIQRTQQEDSAVYLCASSRGPNTGELFFGEGSRLTVL.

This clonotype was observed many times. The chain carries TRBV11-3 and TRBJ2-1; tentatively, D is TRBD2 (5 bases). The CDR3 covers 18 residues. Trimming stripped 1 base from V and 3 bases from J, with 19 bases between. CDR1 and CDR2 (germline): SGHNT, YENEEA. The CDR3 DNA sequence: TGTGCCAGCAGCTTAGCTTCTAGCCTGGCTTACTACTACAATGAGCAGTTCTTC. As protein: CASSLASSLAYYYNEQFF. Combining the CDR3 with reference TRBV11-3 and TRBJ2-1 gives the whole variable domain EAGVVQSPRYKIIEKKQPVAFWCNPISGHNTLYWYLQNLGQGPELLIRYENEEAVDDSQLPKDRFSAERLKGVDSTLKIQPAELGDSAVYLCASSLASSLAYYYNEQFFGPGTRLTVL.

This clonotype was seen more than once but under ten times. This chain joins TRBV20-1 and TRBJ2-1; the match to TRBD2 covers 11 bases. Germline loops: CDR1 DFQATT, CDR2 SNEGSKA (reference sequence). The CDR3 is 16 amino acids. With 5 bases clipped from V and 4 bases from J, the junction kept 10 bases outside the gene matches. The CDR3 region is CSADPLASGRYNEQFF. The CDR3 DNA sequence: TGCAGTGCTGATCCCCTGGCTAGCGGGAGGTACAATGAGCAGTTCTTC.

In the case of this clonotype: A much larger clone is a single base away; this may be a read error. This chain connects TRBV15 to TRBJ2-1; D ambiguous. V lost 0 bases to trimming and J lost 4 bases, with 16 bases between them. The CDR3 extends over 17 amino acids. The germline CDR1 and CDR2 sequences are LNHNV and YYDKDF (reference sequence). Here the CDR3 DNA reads TGTGCCACCAGCAGAGATGGGATTAGGGCAGTGTACAATGAGCAGTTCTTC. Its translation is CATSRDGIRAVYNEQFF.

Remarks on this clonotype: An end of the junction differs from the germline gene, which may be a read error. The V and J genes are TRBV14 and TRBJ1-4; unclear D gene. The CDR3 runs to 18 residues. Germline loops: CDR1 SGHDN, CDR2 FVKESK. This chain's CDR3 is CASSQGLASAPTNEKLVF. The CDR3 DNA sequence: TGTGCCAGCAGCCAAGGTCTCGCTTCGGCACCAACTAATGAAAAACTGGTTTTT. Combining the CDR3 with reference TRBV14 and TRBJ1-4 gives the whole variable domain EAGVTQFPSHSVIEKGQTVTLRCDPISGHDNLYWYRRVMGKEIKFLLHFVKESKQDESGMPNNRFLAERTGGTYSTLKVQPAELEDSGVYFCASSQGLASAPTNEKLVFGSGTQLSVL.

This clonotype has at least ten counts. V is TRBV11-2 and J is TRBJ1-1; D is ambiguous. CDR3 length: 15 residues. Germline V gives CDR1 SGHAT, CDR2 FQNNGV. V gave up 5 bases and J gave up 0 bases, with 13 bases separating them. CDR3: CASSLSNVLNTEAFF. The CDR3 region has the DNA TGTGCCAGCAGCCTAAGTAATGTTTTGAACACTGAAGCTTTCTTT.

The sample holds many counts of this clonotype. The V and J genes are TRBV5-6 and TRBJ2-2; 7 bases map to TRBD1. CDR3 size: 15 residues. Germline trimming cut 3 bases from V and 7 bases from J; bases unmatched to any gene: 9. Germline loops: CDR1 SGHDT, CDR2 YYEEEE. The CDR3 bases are TGTGCCAGCAGCTACCCACCCCAGGGGGTCGGGGAGCTGTTTTTT. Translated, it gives CASSYPPQGVGELFF.

CDR3 bases: TGTGCCAGCAGCGCCGGAAGCACAGATACGCAGTATTTT. Encoded protein: CASSAGSTDTQYF. The chain links TRBV9 to TRBJ2-3; no clear D. V shed 3 bases and J shed 0 bases, with 5 bases lying between them. The CDR3 is 13 amino acids. Per germline, CDR1 SGDLS and CDR2 YYNGEE.

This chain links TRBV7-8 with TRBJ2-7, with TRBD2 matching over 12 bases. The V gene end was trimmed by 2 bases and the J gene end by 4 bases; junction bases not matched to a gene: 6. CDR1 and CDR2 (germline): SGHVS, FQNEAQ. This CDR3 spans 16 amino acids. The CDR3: CASSLKPGTSGYEQYF. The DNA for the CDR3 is TGTGCCAGCAGCTTAAAACCGGGGACTAGCGGGTACGAGCAGTACTTC.

The CDR3 loop reads CASSPLFSGANVLTF. The CDR3 region has the DNA TGTGCCAGTTCTCCCCTATTCTCTGGGGCCAACGTCCTGACTTTC. V and J are TRBV19 and TRBJ2-6; D unresolved. This CDR3 comprises 15 residues. CDR1 is LNHDA, CDR2 SQIVND, per germline (reference sequence). Trimming removed 8 bases from V and 0 bases from J, with 11 bases in between.